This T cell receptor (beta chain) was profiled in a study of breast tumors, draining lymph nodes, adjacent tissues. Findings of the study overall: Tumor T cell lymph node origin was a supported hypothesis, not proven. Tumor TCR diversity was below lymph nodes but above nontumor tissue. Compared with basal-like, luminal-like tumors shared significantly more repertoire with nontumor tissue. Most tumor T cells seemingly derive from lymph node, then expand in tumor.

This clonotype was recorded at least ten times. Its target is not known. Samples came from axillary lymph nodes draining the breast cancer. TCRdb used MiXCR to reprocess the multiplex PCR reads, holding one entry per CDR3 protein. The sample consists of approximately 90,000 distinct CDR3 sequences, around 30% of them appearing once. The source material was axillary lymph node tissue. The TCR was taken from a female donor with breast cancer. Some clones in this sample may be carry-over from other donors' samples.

Here the CDR3 reads CASSFFTRTSGKGYNEQFF. The CDR3 DNA follows: TGTGCCAGCAGCTTTTTCACCAGGACTTCGGGAAAAGGGTACAATGAGCAGTTCTTC. The chain joins TRBV5-6 to TRBJ2-1; maybe TRBD2 (5 bases). Trimming cost V 2 bases and J 4 bases, with 25 bases left between them. This CDR3 is built from 19 residues. CDR1 is SGHDT and CDR2 is YYEEEE in the germline V gene. The variable domain in full, completed from reference TRBV5-6 and TRBJ2-1, reads DAGVTQSPTHLIKTRGQQVTLRCSPKSGHDTVSWYQQALGQGPQFIFQYYEEEERQRGNFPDRFSGHQFPNYSSELNVNALLLGDSALYLCASSFFTRTSGKGYNEQFFGPGTRLTVL.